The present T cell receptor beta chain was sequenced within a study of OX40 agonist ivuxolimab in advanced cancers. The study's findings and limits: Clones of CD4+ and CD8+ blood T cells grew by week 6 at doses of 0.1 to 3.0 mg/kg.

TCRdb keeps only in-frame clones here, not all; method: immunoSEQ multiplex PCR. The table records 20,000 to 30,000 clones, around nine tenths of them present only once. Sampling of blood occurred at baseline, cycle 4 day 1, and cycle 7 day 1. The V segment lost 0 bases and the J segment 2 bases; nucleotides outside the gene matches: 0. From germline, CDR1 is SQVTM and CDR2 ANQGSEA. There are 13 residues in the CDR3. Comment on this clone: The target antigen is unknown.

The rearrangement links TRBV29-1 to TRBJ2-7; TRBD2 matches at 8 bases. The clonotype comes from an adult with an advanced solid tumor such as melanoma, head and neck, liver or kidney cancer. The specimen comprised CD4+ or CD8+ T cells sorted from blood, sampled in a trial of the OX40 agonist ivuxolimab. CDR3: CSVEERGAYEQYF. CDR3 DNA: TGCAGCGTTGAAGAGCGGGGGGCCTACGAGCAGTACTTC.